The sequence of this T cell receptor beta chain was determined in a study of shared T cell receptors in the human thymus. Generated by immunoSEQ multiplex PCR, the TCRdb table keeps only in-frame clones and is missing some. In the table there are 500,000 to 550,000 clones, about 84% of which are singletons. The V gene's germline CDR1 is WNHNN and CDR2 SYGVQD (reference sequence). This CDR3 spans 17 amino acids. J lost 5 bases, V lost 4 bases, and 11 bases had no gene match. This same sample was also part of a study on human thymus T cells. As that study records: Healthy Finnish infants having corrective surgery for congenital heart defects served as donors. Thymic material originated from resections removed in the course of corrective heart surgery. Gene usage (both V and J) appeared biased in thymic and blood repertoires. Thymic repertoires overlap heavily among unrelated individuals, related research has reported.

The chain combines TRBV10-1 with TRBJ2-3, with TRBD2 matching 11 bases. This TCR came from a boy less than two years old with a congenital heart defect. Sequencing was performed on thymocytes. The DNA for the CDR3 is TGCGCCAGCAGTGGCCCACTAGCGGGAGTCGAAGAAGATACGCAGTATTTT. This encodes CASSGPLAGVEEDTQYF.